This TCR beta chain came from a study of T-cell reconstitution after alpha-beta-depleted transplantation in children. Study-wide findings and caveats: Newly generated T cells supplied most T-cell counts and diversity one year post-transplant. Several hundred rapidly expanded clones from non-depleted graft cells reportedly supplied alpha-beta T cells about two months post-transplant. Where some patients showed high TCRbeta diversity at day 60, it came from recipient T cells and thymic progenitors that had survived.

This clonotype came up many times. What it binds is unknown. Preparation of the TCRbeta library used unique molecular identifiers. MiXCR, applied by TCRdb to the PCR reads, yields one record per CDR3 protein. The table has 200,000 or so distinct CDR3 sequences, roughly 8.1% seen once. The CDR3 covers 11 residues. From germline, CDR1 is SQVTM and CDR2 ANQGSEA. V was shortened by 6 bases and J by 7 bases, with 10 bases between the two germline ends. V is TRBV29-1 and J is TRBJ2-1, with D unresolved. This sequence originates from a male patient under 10 years old who had a stem cell transplant for acute myeloid leukemia, so the T cells may come from the graft donor. The source material was PBMCs, mostly from graft donor cells, sampled 360 days after TCRalphabeta/CD19-depleted stem cell transplant. This chain's CDR3 is CSVNGWNEQFF. CDR3 in DNA: TGCAGCGTCAACGGATGGAATGAGCAGTTCTTC.